The T cell receptor (beta chain) described here comes from a study of neurological immune-mediated disorders. This clonotype was picked up many times. Mismatch with germline at one junction end may stem from a read error. The authors obtained over 200 million TCR-beta sequences from 15-18 subjects per sequencing run. From the 5' RACE reads, TCRdb called clonotypes with MiXCR, one entry per CDR3 protein. The repertoire holds approximately 60,000 distinct CDR3 sequences, approximately 4.2% seen once, with just over 2.5% in the top ten. The TCR sequence derives from a man aged 50 to 59 with multiple sclerosis. Sequencing was performed on PBMCs.

The CDR3: CASSSYSRGSSYNSPLNF. CDR3 in DNA: TGTGCCAGCAGCTCCTACTCCAGGGGGAGCTCCTATAATTCACCCCTCAACTTT. The V gene is TRBV5-6, the J gene TRBJ1-6; TRBD1 agrees at 7 bases. The CDR3 is 18 residues long. The germline V gene encodes CDR1 SGHDT and CDR2 YYEEEE. The whole variable domain, filled in from reference TRBV5-6 and TRBJ1-6, reads DAGVTQSPTHLIKTRGQQVTLRCSPKSGHDTVSWYQQALGQGPQFIFQYYEEEERQRGNFPDRFSGHQFPNYSSELNVNALLLGDSALYLCASSSYSRGSSYNSPLNFGNGTRLTVT.